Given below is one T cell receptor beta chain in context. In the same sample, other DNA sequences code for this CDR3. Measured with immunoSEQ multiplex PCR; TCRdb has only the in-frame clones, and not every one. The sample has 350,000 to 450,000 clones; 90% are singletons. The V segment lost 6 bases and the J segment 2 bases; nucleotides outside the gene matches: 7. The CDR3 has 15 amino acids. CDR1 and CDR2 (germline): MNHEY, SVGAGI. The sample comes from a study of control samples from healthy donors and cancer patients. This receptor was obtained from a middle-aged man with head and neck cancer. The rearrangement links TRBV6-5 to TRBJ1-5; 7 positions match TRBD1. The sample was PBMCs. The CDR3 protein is CASSPGGGGNQPQHF. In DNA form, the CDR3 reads TGTGCCAGCAGCCCAGGGGGGGGTGGCAATCAGCCCCAGCATTTT.